A single sample is the source of the 5 T cell receptor beta chains below, sequenced in a study of Ad26.COV2.S vaccination and SARS-CoV-2 variants. The repertoire was sequenced with immunoSEQ multiplex PCR; TCRdb's copy has only in-frame clones and lacks some. The data show around 300,000 clones, roughly nine tenths seen once. Noted treatment: about 20 received Ad26.COV2.S at low or high dose, single or two shots; about 5 received placebo; per-sample allocation not given. Samples analyzed were those drawn on day 63 after the first vaccine or placebo injection. Source: peripheral blood, taken in a trial of Ad26.COV2.S vaccine versus placebo. The source is a person aged 18-65 years who received the Ad26.COV2.S COVID-19 vaccine or a placebo.

The chain uses TRBV10-2 and TRBJ2-7; D is ambiguous. Germline V gene sequence: CDR1 WSHSY, CDR2 SAAADI. V was cut by 3 bases and J by 6 bases, with 6 bases left in between. This CDR3 is 11 amino acids long. CDR3 nucleotides: TGCGCCAGCAGTGATTCGCGCGAGCAGTACTTC. This translates into CASSDSREQYF.

The genes are TRBV29-1 and TRBJ2-2; unclear D gene. Germline V lookup: CDR1 SQVTM, CDR2 ANQGSEA. There are 15 residues in the CDR3. Trimming cost V 3 bases and J 0 bases, with 11 bases left between them. The CDR3 sequence: CSVDEGIANTGELFF. DNA for the CDR3: TGCAGCGTTGATGAAGGGATCGCGAACACCGGGGAGCTGTTTTTT.

This clone occurred a few times. J is TRBJ1-2 and V is TRBV20-1, with D maybe TRBD1 (6 bases). The ends were cut back, 3 bases at V and 5 bases at J, with 10 bases in the middle. This CDR3 comprises 12 residues. Germline V gene sequence: CDR1 DFQATT, CDR2 SNEGSKA (reference sequence). The CDR3: CSASNRVYGYTF. The DNA of the CDR3 is TGCAGTGCTAGTAACAGGGTGTATGGCTACACCTTC.

The V gene is TRBV7-2, the J gene TRBJ2-1; the match to TRBD1 covers 7 bases. The length of the CDR3 is 15 residues. With V trimmed by 5 bases and J by 2 bases, 6 bases remained unmatched. CDR1 SGHTA and CDR2 FQGNSA come from the germline V gene. The CDR3 nucleotides are TGTGCCAGCAGCCAGGGACAGAACACCTACAATGAGCAGTTCTTC. Translation: CASSQGQNTYNEQFF.

Ten or more counts support this clone. V is TRBV6-4 and J is TRBJ2-3, with 9 positions matching TRBD2. The V and J ends lost 0 bases and 4 bases, in that order; junction bases with no gene match: 2. This CDR3 comprises 15 residues. Germline lookup yields CDR1 MRHNA and CDR2 SNTAGT. This chain's CDR3 is CASSDSSGGSDTQYF. The DNA of the CDR3 is TGTGCCAGCAGTGACTCTAGCGGGGGTTCAGATACGCAGTATTTT.